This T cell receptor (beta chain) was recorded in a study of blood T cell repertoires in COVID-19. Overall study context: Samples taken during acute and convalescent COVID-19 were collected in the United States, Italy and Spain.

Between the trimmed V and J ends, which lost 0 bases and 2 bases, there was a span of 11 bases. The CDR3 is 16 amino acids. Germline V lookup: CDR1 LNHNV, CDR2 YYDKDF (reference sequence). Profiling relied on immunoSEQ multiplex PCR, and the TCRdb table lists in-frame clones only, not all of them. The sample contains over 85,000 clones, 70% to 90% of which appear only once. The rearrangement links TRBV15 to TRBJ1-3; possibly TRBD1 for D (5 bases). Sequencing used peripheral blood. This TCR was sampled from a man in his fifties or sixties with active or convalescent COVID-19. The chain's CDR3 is CATSRDLQGTGNTIYF. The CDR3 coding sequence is TGTGCCACCAGCAGAGACCTCCAGGGTACTGGAAACACCATATATTTT.